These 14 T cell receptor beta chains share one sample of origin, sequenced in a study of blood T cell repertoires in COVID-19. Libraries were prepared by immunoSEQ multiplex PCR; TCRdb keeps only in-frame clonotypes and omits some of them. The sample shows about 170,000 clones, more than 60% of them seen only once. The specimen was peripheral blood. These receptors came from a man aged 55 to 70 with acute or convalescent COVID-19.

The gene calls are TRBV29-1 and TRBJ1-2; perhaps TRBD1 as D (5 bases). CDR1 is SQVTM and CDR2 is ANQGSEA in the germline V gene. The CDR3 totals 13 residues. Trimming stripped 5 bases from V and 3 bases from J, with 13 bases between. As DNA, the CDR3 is TGCAGCGTTCGAAAGGGGCCAGACTATGGCTACACCTTC. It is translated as CSVRKGPDYGYTF. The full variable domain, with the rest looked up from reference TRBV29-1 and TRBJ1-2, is SAVISQKPSRDICQRGTSLTIQCQVDSQVTMMFWYRQQPGQSLTLIATANQGSEATYESGFVIDKFPISRPNLTFSTLTVSNMSPEDSSIYLCSVRKGPDYGYTFGSGTRLTVV.

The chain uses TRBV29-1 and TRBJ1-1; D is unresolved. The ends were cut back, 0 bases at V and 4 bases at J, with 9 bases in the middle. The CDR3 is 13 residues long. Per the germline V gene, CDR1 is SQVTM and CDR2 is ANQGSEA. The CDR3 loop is CSVEDPGVTEAFF. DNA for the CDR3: TGCAGCGTTGAAGACCCGGGAGTCACTGAAGCTTTCTTT.

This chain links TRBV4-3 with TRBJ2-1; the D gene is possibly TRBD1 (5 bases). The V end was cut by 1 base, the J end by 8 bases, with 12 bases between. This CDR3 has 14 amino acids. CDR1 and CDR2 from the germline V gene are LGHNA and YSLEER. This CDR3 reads CASSQGQGSYEQFF. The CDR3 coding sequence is TGCGCCAGCAGCCAAGGGCAGGGTTCCTATGAGCAGTTCTTC.

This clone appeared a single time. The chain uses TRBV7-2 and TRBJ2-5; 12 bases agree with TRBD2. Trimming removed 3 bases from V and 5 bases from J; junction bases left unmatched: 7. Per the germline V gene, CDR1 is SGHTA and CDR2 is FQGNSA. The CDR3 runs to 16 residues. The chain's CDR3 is CASSFDLAGGRETQYF. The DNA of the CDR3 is TGTGCCAGCAGCTTTGACCTAGCGGGGGGGCGGGAGACCCAGTACTTC.

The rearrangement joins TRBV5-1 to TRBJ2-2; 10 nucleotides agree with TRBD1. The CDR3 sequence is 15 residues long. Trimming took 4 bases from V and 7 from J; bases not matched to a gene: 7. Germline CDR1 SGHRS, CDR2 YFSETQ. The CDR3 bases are TGCGCCAGCAGCGAAAGGACAGGGGGTGGCGGGGAGCTGTTTTTT. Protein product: CASSERTGGGGELFF.

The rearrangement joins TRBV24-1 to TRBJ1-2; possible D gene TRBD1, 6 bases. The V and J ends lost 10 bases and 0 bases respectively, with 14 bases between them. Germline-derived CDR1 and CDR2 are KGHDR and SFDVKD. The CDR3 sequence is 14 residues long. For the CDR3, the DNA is TGTGCCACGCCCGGACAGAGAGCTAACTATGGCTACACCTTC. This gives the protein CATPGQRANYGYTF.

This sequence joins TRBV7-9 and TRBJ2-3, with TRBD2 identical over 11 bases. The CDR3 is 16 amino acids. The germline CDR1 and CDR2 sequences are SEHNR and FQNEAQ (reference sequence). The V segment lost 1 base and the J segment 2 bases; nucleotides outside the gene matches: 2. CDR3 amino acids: CASSLGLAGITDTQYF. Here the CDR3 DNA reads TGTGCCAGCAGCTTAGGACTAGCGGGGATCACAGATACGCAGTATTTT.

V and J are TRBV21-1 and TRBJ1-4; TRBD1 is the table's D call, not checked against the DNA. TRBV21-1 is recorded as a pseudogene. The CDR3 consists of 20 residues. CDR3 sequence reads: CASSKVITGTRQGPNEKLFF. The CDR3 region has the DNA TGTGCCAGCAGCAAAGTAATCACGGGTACCCGACAGGGCCCAAATGAAAAACTGTTTTTT.

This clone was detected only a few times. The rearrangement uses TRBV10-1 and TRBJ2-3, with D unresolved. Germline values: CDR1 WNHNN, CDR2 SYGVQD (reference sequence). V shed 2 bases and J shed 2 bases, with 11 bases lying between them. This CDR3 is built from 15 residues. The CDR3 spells CASSEQAASTDTQYF. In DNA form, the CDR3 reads TGCGCCAGCAGTGAGCAGGCAGCTTCCACAGATACGCAGTATTTT.

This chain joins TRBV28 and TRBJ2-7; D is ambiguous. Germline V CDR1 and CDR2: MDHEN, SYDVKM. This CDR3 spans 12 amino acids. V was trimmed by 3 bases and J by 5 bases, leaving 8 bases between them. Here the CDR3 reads CASSFGGNEQYF. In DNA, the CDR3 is TGTGCCAGCAGTTTTGGTGGCAACGAGCAGTACTTC.

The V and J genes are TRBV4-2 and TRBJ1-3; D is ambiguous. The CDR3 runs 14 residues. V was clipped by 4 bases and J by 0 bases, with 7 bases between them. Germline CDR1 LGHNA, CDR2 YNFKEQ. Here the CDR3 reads CASSPGDSGNTIYF. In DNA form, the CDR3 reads TGTGCCAGCAGCCCCGGAGACTCTGGAAACACCATATATTTT.

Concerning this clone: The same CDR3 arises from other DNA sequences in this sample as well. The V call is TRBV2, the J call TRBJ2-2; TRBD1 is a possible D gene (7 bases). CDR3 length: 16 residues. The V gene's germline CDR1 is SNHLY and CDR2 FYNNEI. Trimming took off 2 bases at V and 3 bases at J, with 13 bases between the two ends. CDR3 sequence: CASSERQGGDTGELFF. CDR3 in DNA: TGTGCCAGCAGTGAACGTCAGGGGGGCGACACCGGGGAGCTGTTTTTT. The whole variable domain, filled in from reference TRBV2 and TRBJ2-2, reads EPEVTQTPSHQVTQMGQEVILRCVPISNHLYFYWYRQILGQKVEFLVSFYNNEISEKSEIFDDQFSVERPDGSNFTLKIRSTKLEDSAMYFCASSERQGGDTGELFFGEGSRLTVL.

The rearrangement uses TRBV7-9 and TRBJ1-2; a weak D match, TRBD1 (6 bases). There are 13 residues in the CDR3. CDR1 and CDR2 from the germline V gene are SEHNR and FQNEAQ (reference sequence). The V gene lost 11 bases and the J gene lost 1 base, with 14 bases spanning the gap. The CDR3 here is CAGIRGGNYGYTF. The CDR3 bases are TGTGCCGGAATAAGGGGGGGTAACTATGGCTACACCTTC.

The CDR3 DNA reads TGTGCCAGCAGCTCGATGGGACTGCCATATCCCTACAATGAGCAGTTCTTC. As protein: CASSSMGLPYPYNEQFF. The chain recombines TRBV7-2 with TRBJ2-1; a weak D match, TRBD2 (6 bases). The V gene's germline CDR1 is SGHTA and CDR2 FQGNSA. Trimming took 4 bases from V and 2 from J, leaving 18 bases between them. The CDR3 contains 17 residues.